This T cell receptor (beta chain) was identified in a study of shared clonotypes between healthy human individuals (dated by TCRdb to 2018 to 2020). About the full investigation: A few men and a couple of women, aged 18 to 49 years, made up the cohort. Leukapheresis yielded between about 0.9 and 8.9 billion PBMCs per donor. To estimate repertoire size and how much clonotypes are shared between individuals, the study performed deep sequencing of blood TCR repertoires from about five healthy adults. For each donor, three plates each were used for CD4 naive and CD4 memory, two plates were used for CD8 naive, and one plate was used for CD8 memory. Libraries were prepared and TCR repertoires were sequenced by different laboratories using diverse techniques, in order to increase sequencing depth and limit assay-specific biases.

Comment on this clone: It has no known antigen specificity. No base-level quality is on record; no much larger clone is a single base apart.

CD8 naive samples were CD45RO-negative cells positively selected for CCR7, giving a CD45RA+CCR7+ population that excluded TemRA cells. Donors were healthy HIV-negative adults with no recently reported acute infections or vaccinations. Every donor was a Caucasian adult living in Nashville, Tennessee, USA. Blood was obtained by leukapheresis, after which PBMCs were separated by Ficoll-Histopaque density gradient centrifugation and cryopreserved in liquid nitrogen vapor phase. Analytical flow cytometry was used to check the purity and quantity of each magnetically sorted T cell population. From each sorted fraction, genomic DNA was isolated and quantified by UV absorbance on a Nanodrop 2000c. The germline V gene (reference sequence) gives CDR1 as LNHDA and CDR2 as SQIVND. Including the terminal cysteine and phenylalanine, the CDR3 comprises 14 residues. The sequence is cut down to CDR3 DNA, 42 bases in frame from base 1. From V the trimming removes 3 bases and from J it removes 6 bases, while the gene matches leave 8 bases of the junction unaccounted for.

TCR CDR3 regions were amplified from genomic DNA by multiplex PCR using the deep immunoSEQ assay. Extracted genomic DNA from each cell subset was spread evenly across all wells of several immunoSEQ 96-well plates, with each plate serving as a replicate. For sorted subsets, 200 to 250 ng genomic DNA, equal to some 28,000 T cell genomes, was loaded into each replicate PCR. Purified libraries were quantified with a Qubit 3.0 fluorometer, sized on a Bioanalyzer 2100, and re-quantified with the KAPA Library Quantification kit. A separate single-read 150-cycle Illumina NextSeq 550 flow cell was used to sequence each immunoSEQ 96-well plate. Under the source paper's analysis protocol: Because the immunoSEQ output held only junctional sequences and lacked quality scores, the filtering could not match the filtering applied to full-length reads. Sequences were annotated with PyIR, a Python wrapper for IgBLAST v1.9, using IMGT germline references to assign V/J genes and CDR3. Reads with weak V/J assignments (E-value above 1e-6), missing CDR3, stop codons, out-of-frame junctions, or ambiguous translated residues were removed. V3J clonotypes were defined as sequences sharing the same inferred V gene, J gene, and CDR3 amino acid sequence. Percentage overlap between repertoires was calculated by dividing the number of shared unique clonotypes by the size of the smaller repertoire. Repertoire richness was assessed with RTK rarefaction, the Chao1 estimator, and Recon v2.1 estimates of unobserved clonotypes. Generation probabilities for all TCRbeta clonotypes obtained by the gDNA method from several donors were computed using OLGA. This is the immuneACCESS table as TCRdb keeps it, with only in-frame sequences that have V and J called. A part of the clones is gone; compared with another copy, unresolved V genes explain less than half, and the rest is unexplained. For V, J and clone size, that table is used; D and trimming come from the DNA. The sample table records around 600,000 clones; 90% to 95% of these occur just once. The ten most abundant clones make up approximately 0.12% of the sample.

Overall study results and their limits: The small number of donors limited the genetic and exposure-history diversity represented. Approximately 5% of naive CD4, around 3.6% of naive CD8, approximately 2% of memory CD4, and more than 0.35% of memory CD8 clonotypes were shared across several donors. Compared with non-shared clonotypes, the clonotypes found in all four sorted-subset donors had higher generation probabilities. Sampling was limited to blood, and TCR repertoires in tissue likely differ from TCR repertoires in blood. Even with the large sequencing depth, rarefaction of the sorted-subset datasets indicated that sequencing was incomplete. Pairwise subsampling indicated that sequencing depth was expected to affect the degree of clonotype sharing among donors. Naive subsets generally had larger estimated clonotype richness than memory subsets did.

Sequences were obtained from naive CD8+ T cells sorted from blood. The cell subset or site label, read with the paper, signifies: CD45RA+CCR7+. This TCR was recovered from a woman aged 30 to 39 in good health. This receptor chain uses TRBV19 and TRBJ2-7, with 7 central nucleotides matching TRBD1. For the CDR3, the sequence is CASSMGQTYGEQYF. The nucleotide sequence is given as TGTGCCAGTAGTATGGGACAGACCTACGGCGAGCAGTACTTC.